A selection of T cell receptor beta chains follows, all from one sample in a study of identical twins. TCRdb re-called the 5' RACE reads through MiXCR, storing one row per CDR3 protein. This sample carries 1.5 million to 2 million distinct CDR3 sequences, about 32% of them seen once, and the ten largest clones take about 0.3%. Sequenced input: cord blood. All receptors derive from a newborn girl in good health. Each CDR3 is given with its conserved first and last residue. The D gene is left open where the match is weak. A clone size is listed for some rows: how often the clone was seen (once, few, many), or a class if it is expanded.

V: TRBV9; size: few; J: TRBJ2-7; D: -; CDR3: CASSVGDLTYEQYF; DNA: TGTGCCAGCAGCGTAGGGGACCTAACCTACGAGCAGTACTTC
V: TRBV4-2; size: -; J: TRBJ2-1; D: TRBD2; CDR3: CASSQDLAGVRDEQFF; DNA: TGTGCCAGCAGCCAAGATTTAGCGGGGGTCAGGGATGAGCAGTTCTTC
V: TRBV7-2; size: -; J: TRBJ1-1; D: -; CDR3: CASSLVRRGTEAFF; DNA: TGTGCCAGCAGCTTAGTAAGGAGGGGGACTGAAGCTTTCTTT
V: TRBV27; size: -; J: TRBJ2-2; D: -; CDR3: CANSSRSVPGELFF; DNA: TGTGCCAACAGTTCTAGATCCGTTCCCGGGGAGCTGTTTTTT
V: TRBV19; size: -; J: TRBJ2-2; D: TRBD1; CDR3: CASSPPGQGIIGELFF; DNA: TGTGCCAGTAGCCCTCCGGGACAGGGGATAATAGGGGAGCTGTTTTTT
V: TRBV7-9; size: few; J: TRBJ2-3; D: -; CDR3: CASSLGLGRADTQYF; DNA: TGTGCCAGCAGCTTAGGGTTAGGTCGGGCAGATACGCAGTATTTT
V: TRBV12-3/TRBV12-4; size: many; J: TRBJ2-3; D: TRBD1; CDR3: CASGTGGSADTQYF; DNA: TGTGCCAGCGGGACAGGGGGCTCCGCAGATACGCAGTATTTT
V: TRBV12-3/TRBV12-4; size: -; J: TRBJ1-6; D: TRBD1; CDR3: CASSLGHRGPGSSYNSPLHF; DNA: TGTGCCAGCAGTTTAGGTCACAGGGGCCCCGGTAGCTCCTATAATTCACCCCTCCACTTT
V: TRBV12-3/TRBV12-4; size: -; J: TRBJ1-2; D: -; CDR3: CASSLDGDTPTGGYTF; DNA: TGTGCCAGCAGTTTAGATGGGGACACCCCAACGGGTGGCTACACCTTC
V: TRBV20-1; size: -; J: TRBJ2-3; D: -; CDR3: CSARLTAGLSTDTQYF; DNA: TGCAGTGCTAGATTAACGGCGGGGTTAAGCACAGATACGCAGTATTTT
V: TRBV2; size: once; J: TRBJ2-1; D: -; CDR3: CASIKQGALVYNEQFF; DNA: TGTGCCAGCATAAAACAGGGAGCCCTGGTGTACAATGAGCAGTTCTTC
V: TRBV20-1; size: few; J: TRBJ2-1; D: TRBD2; CDR3: CSARVASGNNNEQFF; DNA: TGCAGTGCTAGAGTGGCTAGCGGAAATAACAATGAGCAGTTCTTC
V: TRBV28; size: -; J: TRBJ1-1; D: TRBD1; CDR3: CASSRQGGTTEAFF; DNA: TGTGCCAGCAGTCGACAGGGAGGTACCACTGAAGCTTTCTTT
V: TRBV5-1; size: -; J: TRBJ1-2; D: TRBD1; CDR3: CASSFPGTGFGYTF; DNA: TGCGCCAGCAGCTTCCCCGGGACAGGGTTTGGCTACACCTTC
V: TRBV20-1; size: few; J: TRBJ2-1; D: TRBD1; CDR3: CRVLGGRDNEQFF; DNA: TGCAGGGTCCTAGGGGGCCGCGACAATGAGCAGTTCTTC
V: TRBV25-1; size: -; J: TRBJ1-1; D: -; CDR3: CASSESGVVNTEAFF; DNA: TGTGCCAGCAGTGAATCGGGGGTGGTGAACACTGAAGCTTTCTTT
V: TRBV5-1; size: few; J: TRBJ2-1; D: -; CDR3: CASSLRASVSYNEQFF; DNA: TGCGCCAGCAGCTTGAGGGCTAGCGTCTCCTACAATGAGCAGTTCTTC
V: TRBV5-1; size: -; J: TRBJ1-1; D: TRBD1; CDR3: CASTGGEAFF; DNA: TGCGCCAGCACAGGGGGCGAAGCTTTCTTT
V: TRBV28; size: -; J: TRBJ1-5; D: -; CDR3: CASSLRQWPGKDQPQHF; DNA: TGTGCCAGCAGTTTGCGGCAGTGGCCCGGGAAGGATCAGCCCCAGCATTTT
V: TRBV20-1; size: -; J: TRBJ2-1; D: -; CDR3: CSARFGNEQFF; DNA: TGCAGTGCTAGATTCGGCAATGAGCAGTTCTTC
V: TRBV7-2; size: few; J: TRBJ2-7; D: TRBD1; CDR3: CAIQGGSTYEQYF; DNA: TGTGCCATACAGGGGGGAAGCACATACGAGCAGTACTTC
V: TRBV5-1; size: few; J: TRBJ2-5; D: -; CDR3: CASSLAAGREETQYF; DNA: TGCGCCAGCAGCTTGGCGGCCGGTCGTGAAGAGACCCAGTACTTC
V: TRBV4-1; size: few; J: TRBJ1-6; D: TRBD1; CDR3: CASSQVDRAYNSPLHF; DNA: TGCGCCAGCAGCCAAGTCGACAGGGCCTATAATTCACCCCTCCACTTT
V: TRBV19; size: few; J: TRBJ2-1; D: -; CDR3: CASRVGLSEQFF; DNA: TGTGCCAGTAGGGTAGGACTCAGTGAGCAGTTCTTC
V: TRBV4-1; size: few; J: TRBJ2-1; D: -; CDR3: CASSRGGGRTYNEQFF; DNA: TGCGCCAGCAGCAGAGGGGGGGGAAGAACCTACAATGAGCAGTTCTTC
V: TRBV3-1; size: many; J: TRBJ2-7; D: TRBD2; CDR3: CASSPGGIYEQYF; DNA: TGTGCCAGCAGCCCGGGAGGGATATACGAGCAGTACTTC
V: TRBV27; size: few; J: TRBJ1-4; D: -; CDR3: CAREELDSLNEKLFF; DNA: TGTGCCAGAGAGGAATTGGACAGCCTTAATGAAAAACTGTTTTTT
V: TRBV10-3; size: many; J: TRBJ2-3; D: TRBD2; CDR3: CAVSRTSGGSITDTQYF; DNA: TGTGCCGTCTCCAGGACTAGCGGGGGGTCCATCACAGATACGCAGTATTTT
V: TRBV6-5; size: few; J: TRBJ2-5; D: TRBD2; CDR3: CASSYNGRGETQYF; DNA: TGTGCCAGCAGTTACAACGGGAGGGGGGAGACCCAGTACTTC